A selection of T cell receptor beta chains follows, all from one sample in a study of T cells after yellow fever vaccination. TCRdb reanalysed the 5' RACE reads using MiXCR and keeps one entry per CDR3 protein. This table holds 300,000 to 350,000 distinct CDR3 sequences, 3.5% to 4.5% found once. The sample consisted of PBMCs, taken 15 days after the yellow fever booster vaccination. The receptor set was obtained from a man younger than 35 who received the YFV17D yellow fever vaccine. Both conserved end residues are part of each CDR3. Fields, in order: CDR3 protein, CDR3 DNA, clone size, V gene, D gene, J gene. A D gene is named only where the DNA matches it firmly. Rows may omit the clone size; those that give it use once, few, many or a size class.

CASKIRPVAGSYNEQFF,TGTGCCAGCAAAATCCGGCCGGTAGCGGGTTCATACAATGAGCAGTTCTTC,-,TRBV6-6,TRBD2,TRBJ2-1
CASSTPSDSGANVLTF,TGTGCCAGCAGCACCCCGTCAGACTCTGGGGCCAACGTCCTGACTTTC,few,TRBV7-9,-,TRBJ2-6
CASSSTTGTYGYTF,TGTGCCAGCAGCTCGACTACAGGGACCTATGGCTACACCTTC,many,TRBV7-8,-,TRBJ1-2
CASSLVTAGDGYTF,TGTGCCAGCAGCTTAGTCACGGCGGGAGACGGCTACACCTTC,many,TRBV7-8,-,TRBJ1-2
CSARARDTHTGELFF,TGCAGTGCTAGGGCCCGGGACACTCACACCGGGGAGCTGTTTTTT,many,TRBV20-1,-,TRBJ2-2
CATGTGEGTQYF,TGTGCCACCGGAACAGGGGAGGGGACCCAGTACTTC,many,TRBV10-3,-,TRBJ2-5
CASHVGSDTTDTQYF,TGTGCCAGTCACGTGGGATCAGACACGACAGATACGCAGTATTTT,many,TRBV6-2/TRBV6-3,-,TRBJ2-3
CASTRTSGGAYTDTQYF,TGTGCCAGCACCCGGACTAGCGGGGGCGCCTACACAGATACGCAGTATTTT,few,TRBV5-4,TRBD2,TRBJ2-3
CKIRGGNTEAFF,TGCAAGATCAGGGGTGGGAACACTGAAGCTTTCTTT,many,TRBV29-1,-,TRBJ1-1
CASSTGSGQRRETQYF,TGTGCCAGCAGTACCGGCTCGGGACAGCGGAGAGAGACCCAGTACTTC,few,TRBV7-2,TRBD1,TRBJ2-5
CASSQEFDRADTQYF,TGTGCCAGCAGCCAAGAATTTGACAGGGCGGATACGCAGTATTTT,many,TRBV4-2,TRBD1,TRBJ2-3
CASSSVVGQETQYF,TGTGCCAGCAGCTCGGTGGTGGGCCAAGAGACCCAGTACTTC,many,TRBV7-2,-,TRBJ2-5
CASSPKPNRESAPAF,TGCGCCAGCAGCCCTAAGCCGAATCGGGAATCAGCCCCAGCATTT,once,TRBV23-1,-,TRBJ1-5
CASKDRGTDGYTF,TGTGCCAGCAAAGACAGGGGAACGGATGGCTACACCTTC,-,TRBV6-7,TRBD1,TRBJ1-2